Given below is one T cell receptor (beta chain) in context. The specificity of this receptor is unknown. The input lacks base qualities; no much larger clone sits a single base away. This entry is derived from a study of cytomegalovirus exposure and HLA in healthy donors (dated by TCRdb to between 2016 and 2019). About the study as a whole: An earlier analysis of some 600 of the donors reported over 250 Gb of sequence data and approximately 120 million unique TCR beta sequences obtained from about 179 million T cells. Both class I and class II loci were covered by HLA typing, at four-digit resolution. Along with the approximately 620-subject first cohort, a separate validation cohort of over a hundred different subjects was used. Four to six DR-DQ haplotypes were handled as single units for association and clustering, since linkage in the cohort was strong. To study patterns of TCR occurrence, a later analysis re-analyzed previously published TCR beta repertoires from around 660 donors and added high-resolution HLA genotyping. The T cell repertoires of 666 subjects were profiled by immunosequencing and related to cytomegalovirus serostatus. Donor age, sex, ethnicity and CMV serostatus were compiled alongside the repertoire data. Among around 400 genotyped donors of the cohort, an average of approximately 200,000 unique TCR beta nucleotide sequences was sequenced per donor, of which approximately 19% were non-productive. Every discovery cohort repertoire had been produced on one sequencing platform. The genetic ancestry cluster associated with self-reported Caucasian donors included 70% to 85% of the roughly 400 genotyped donors. An early release covering some 640 HLA-typed donors comprised 250 to 350 gigabases of sequencing data and approximately 85 million unique TCR sequences. The study aimed to test whether signatures of past pathogen exposure could be identified by cataloging public T cell receptors. An earlier analysis of approximately 580 of the donors used high-throughput TCR beta sequencing to judge whether each TCR beta V gene segment behaved as functional or pseudogenic. Typing coverage varied by locus: roughly 629-630 donors for A, B, C, DRB1 and DQB1; roughly 560 for DQA1; 606 for DPA1; approximately 470 for DPB1. A later genetic analysis used genome-wide SNP genotypes for 398 of the 666 donors, treating that subset as a discovery cohort. The study combined high-throughput TCR immunosequencing, statistical association of individual TCRs with disease status, and machine learning to predict cytomegalovirus infection status. The later analysis used no new phenotypic data to find candidate immune exposures, relying instead on TCR beta sequences and their occurrence across donors.

CDR1 and CDR2 are read off the germline V gene as KGHSH and LQKENI. Spanning cysteine to phenylalanine, the CDR3 consists of 15 amino acids. CDR3 DNA only is kept here, 45 bases in frame from base 1. The junction carries 16 bases between V and J, which are trimmed by 2 bases and 5 bases respectively. Study-wide conclusions, independent of this receptor: In a later analysis, most CMV-associated TCR beta chains were found to appear HLA-restricted, with HLA associations seemingly driven largely by CMV exposure. A further reported finding was that TCR beta sequences accurately predicted the HLA-A and HLA-B alleles for most subjects in the first cohort. An association between a missense DCLRE1C variant and V-gene and J-gene trimming of TCR beta chains was found in a later genetic analysis and replicated in an independent cohort. At a false discovery rate of 0.05, a later analysis linked under 20,000 TCR beta sequences to specific HLA alleles. A later genetic analysis reported fewer N-insertions in productive TCRs among donors in an Asian-associated ancestry cluster than the roughly 690-donor mean. A total of about 150 TCR beta chains were listed by the study as associated with cytomegalovirus. Because counts were too low, about 18 rarely observed V segments, including chromosome 9 orphons, were excluded from the earlier analysis of about 500 of the donors. The 87-base-pair reads could not distinguish some IMGT-functional V segments, including TRBV6-2 and TRBV6-3, so those segments were excluded. The cohort was sequenced for TCR beta chains only, and without alpha or paired-chain data the features that could be detected were limited. A few of the identified cytomegalovirus-associated TCR beta chains were confirmed in vitro to be specific for cytomegalovirus antigens. For the cohort, immune exposure information was limited to CMV serostatus. In a later analysis, the rate of TCR association differed among HLA loci, with DRB1 alleles having the most associated TCRs and HLA-C alleles having the fewest. The presence/absence analyses assumed that sequencing depth was roughly uniform across donors, and that assumption may not be true. In an earlier analysis of roughly 500 of the donors, most TCR beta V segments appeared in productive rearrangements about 87% or about 30% of the time, broadly matching IMGT annotations. Compared with equally common non-associated chains, HLA-associated TCR beta chains in a later analysis were more clonally expanded and had lower generation probabilities. It was suggested by the authors that the approach could potentially be generalized to other disease states and immunological phenotypes. HLA typing was unavailable for some donors at each locus, so association tests used only the typed subset. A group of highly shared sequence variants was considered likely to be a technical artifact of the sequencing pipeline. Strong co-occurrence of HLA alleles, especially DR and DQ, made assigning TCR associations to individual alleles difficult. Cytomegalovirus status was reported to be diagnosed by the classifier with high specificity and sensitivity in both the original and validation cohorts. Correlated functional status among segregating V segments might reflect linkage disequilibrium, but an unknown experimental factor could not be ruled out. A later analysis reported that several top co-occurrence clusters appeared linked to parvovirus B19, influenza, CMV and Epstein-Barr virus. Most TCR sequences were observed very rarely across donors, whereas some public TCRs were present in many individuals.

The library was generated by the immunoSEQ multiplex PCR assay. For the multiplex PCR, a mixture combining 60 forward primers for TCR Vbeta segments and 13 reverse primers for TCR Jbeta segments was used. A multiplex PCR assay on genomic DNA amplified the CDR3 region of rearranged TCR beta genes. On the Illumina HiSeq System, the amplified TCR beta libraries were sequenced as 87-base-pair reads. The authors' pipeline ran thus. Across the 640 or so repertoires, a later analysis counted tens of millions of unique TCR beta chains, some 11 million of which were shared by at least two donors. To remove PCR and sequencing errors, raw reads were error-corrected and collapsed into unique sequences using a nearest-neighbor algorithm that merged closely related sequences. Alignment of CDR3 sequences to IMGT reference sequences was used to assign V, D and J gene segments. For a sequence to be retained, at least a six-nucleotide match to both a V gene segment and a J gene segment was required. A rearrangement was called productive if the CDR3 had no stop codons and remained in frame with V and J, and every other rearrangement was called non-productive. Following IMGT convention, CDR3 was defined as the stretch from the second conserved V-encoded cysteine up to the conserved J-encoded phenylalanine. The earlier analysis of fewer than 700 of the donors excluded sequences that lacked an unambiguous match to a single V gene segment. In an earlier analysis of 587 of the donors, a V segment was called functional when productive rearrangements were above 56.7%, and segregating when the standard deviation between donors exceeded 5%. A statistical classification framework was developed to diagnose cytomegalovirus status using the catalog of TCR beta chain sequences. A later analysis assigned V and J genes by comparing TCR nucleotide sequences with IMGT/GENE-DB human TR gene sequences. Using the TCRdist pipeline, a later analysis assigned CDR3 sequences along with most-parsimonious VDJ recombination scenarios. In a later analysis, each TCR beta chain was defined by its CDR3 amino acid sequence together with its V-gene family, and reads without a unique V-gene family were excluded. As a way to deal with suspected cross-contamination and a sequencing artifact, a later analysis dropped nearly 600 nucleotide sequences that were highly shared and had low generation probability. In a later analysis, a clonal expansion index was calculated for each public chain from normalized within-repertoire ranks of inferred template counts. In a later analysis, generation probabilities were computed using a VDJ recombination model fitted to out-of-frame rearrangements, and the results were checked against IGoR. Hypergeometric tests were used in a later analysis to score TCR-TCR, TCR-HLA and TCR-CMV co-occurrence, with a repertoire-size bias correction applied to the TCR pairs. To estimate false discovery rates, a later analysis permuted the HLA or CMV assignments 20 times. In a later analysis, co-occurring TCRs were grouped with DBSCAN, and TCRdist sequence similarity was added when clustering was performed within HLA-allele-positive subsets. For co-occurrence clustering, repertoires with fewer than 30,000 or more than 120,000 public chains were excluded, along with four to six repertoires with anomalous nucleotide sharing. TCRdb mirrors the immuneACCESS table, restricted to in-frame sequences. Some clones are absent from its copies; in checked studies, under half trace to an unresolved V gene, and the reason for the others is unknown. V and J calls plus clone size are reproduced from that table; the DNA served to infer D and trimming. The sample table records almost 80,000 clones; 67% of these occur just once. The top ten clonotypes cover around 7% of the sample.

In total, roughly 710 healthy bone marrow donors made up the cohort. All cohort members were sampled while nominally healthy, although unrecorded immune exposures were likely present. The donor tested CMV seropositive and was one of the 289 seropositive cohort members. A peripheral blood sample was provided by each donor, and peripheral blood mononuclear cells were used for TCR beta sequencing. The Qiagen DNeasy Blood Extraction Kit was used to extract genomic DNA from the blood cell samples. This receptor was identified in a woman between 50 and 59 years old in good health and CMV-seropositive. Recombination joined TRBV18 with TRBJ2-7, and possibly TRBD1, on 6 matching bases. The sample comprised PBMCs. The bases are TGTGCCAGCTCACCATTTGGGCAGGGGCAGGACGAGCAGTACTTC. Its translation is CASSPFGQGQDEQYF.